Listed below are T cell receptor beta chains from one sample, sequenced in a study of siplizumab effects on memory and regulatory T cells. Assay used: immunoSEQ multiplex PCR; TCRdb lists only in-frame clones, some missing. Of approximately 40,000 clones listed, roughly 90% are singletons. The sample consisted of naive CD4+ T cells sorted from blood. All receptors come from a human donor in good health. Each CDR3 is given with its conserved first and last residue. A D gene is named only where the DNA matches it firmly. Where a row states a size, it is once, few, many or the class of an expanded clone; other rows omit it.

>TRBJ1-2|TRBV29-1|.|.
TGCAGCGTTGATCAGAAGGATACAAAATATGGCTACACCTTC
CSVDQKDTKYGYTF
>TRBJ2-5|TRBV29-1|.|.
TGCAGCGTTGGGGGGGCCGGGGAGACCCAGTACTTC
CSVGGAGETQYF
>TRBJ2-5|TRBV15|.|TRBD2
TGTGCCACCAGCCTCGGGGGGGCGGGAGAGACCCAGTACTTC
CATSLGGAGETQYF
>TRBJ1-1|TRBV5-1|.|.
TGCGCCAGCAGCTTGGGTTCGCCTTCGGGCACTGAAGCTTTCTTT
CASSLGSPSGTEAFF
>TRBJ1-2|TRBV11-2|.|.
TGTGCCAGCAGCTTAGAGTTGGGGCTGAACTATGGCTACACCTTC
CASSLELGLNYGYTF
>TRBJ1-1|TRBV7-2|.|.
TGTGCCAGCAGCCCCGGGGCGAACACTGAAGCTTTCTTT
CASSPGANTEAFF
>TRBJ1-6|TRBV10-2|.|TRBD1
TGCGCCATCAGACAGGGCCGAAATTCACCCCTCCACTTT
CAIRQGRNSPLHF
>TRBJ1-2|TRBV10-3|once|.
TGTGCCATCAGTGCAAACAGGGATACAAACTATGGCTACACCTTC
CAISANRDTNYGYTF
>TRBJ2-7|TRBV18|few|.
TGTGCCAGCTCACCACAAGCCCAGAGCTCCTACGAGCAGTACTTC
CASSPQAQSSYEQYF
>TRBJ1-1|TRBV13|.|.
TGTGCCAGCAGCTTTCAGACACCTCTGGGGAACACTGAAGCTTTCTTT
CASSFQTPLGNTEAFF
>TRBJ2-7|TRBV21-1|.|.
TGTGCCAGCTTCTCCGGGGATTGGGAGCAGTACTTC
CASFSGDWEQYF
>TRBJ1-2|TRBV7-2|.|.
TGTGCCAGCACCAAGAGGGCAGTCGGGCACTACGGCTACACCTTC
CASTKRAVGHYGYTF
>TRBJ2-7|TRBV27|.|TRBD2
TGTGCCACCCAACGGTTGCCGGGAGGGGTCGACGAGCAGTACTTC
CATQRLPGGVDEQYF
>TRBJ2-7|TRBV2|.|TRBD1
TGTGCCAGCAGTTCGGGGACAGGCTTCTACGAGCAGTACTTC
CASSSGTGFYEQYF
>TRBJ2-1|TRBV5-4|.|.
TGTGCCAGCAGCCCCTTTGAGGGTAGCTCCTACAATGAGCAGTTCTTC
CASSPFEGSSYNEQFF
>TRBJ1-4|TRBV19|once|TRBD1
TGTGCCAGTCAGGACAGGGCAACTAATGAAAAACTGTTTTTT
CASQDRATNEKLFF